A selection of T cell receptor beta chains follows, all from one sample in a study of blood T cell repertoires in COVID-19. TCRdb's table, derived via immunoSEQ multiplex PCR, lists solely in-frame clones and lacks some. The sample has tens of thousands of clones; 85% to 95% are singletons. The sequenced sample consisted of peripheral blood. The receptors were sampled from a man aged 55-75 years with active or convalescent COVID-19. Both conserved end residues are part of each CDR3. D genes are given only for firm matches. Not all rows give a size; the values are once, few, many and, for expanded clones, a class.

TRBJ1-2 | once | TRBD1 | 13 | TRBV2 | CASSGTGTALYTF | TGTGCCAGCAGTGGCACTGGGACAGCCCTTTACACCTTC
TRBJ2-1 | . | TRBD1 | 16 | TRBV30 | CAWSVMGQGNRNEQFF | TGTGCCTGGAGTGTAATGGGACAGGGGAATCGGAATGAGCAGTTCTTC
TRBJ1-4 | . | . | 15 | TRBV4-2 | CASSNPTATNEKLFF | TGTGCCAGCAGCAACCCGACAGCAACTAATGAAAAACTGTTTTTT
TRBJ2-7 | few | . | 15 | TRBV5-1 | CASRPLDTGPYEQYF | TGCGCCAGCAGACCCCTTGACACAGGGCCCTACGAGCAGTACTTC
TRBJ2-3 | once | . | 15 | TRBV7-7 | CASSLLTGVTDTQYF | TGTGCTAGCAGCTTACTAACGGGGGTCACAGATACGCAGTATTTT
TRBJ1-2 | . | TRBD1 | 13 | TRBV6-5 | CASSLKGQGGYTF | TGTGCCAGCAGTCTAAAGGGACAGGGCGGCTACACCTTC
TRBJ2-5 | large | TRBD1 | 16 | TRBV18 | CASSPSDRGRLETQYF | TGTGCCAGCTCACCGTCGGACAGGGGGCGGTTGGAGACCCAGTACTTC
TRBJ1-4 | . | . | 14 | TRBV9 | CASSPPPGYEKLFF | TGTGCCAGCAGCCCGCCCCCCGGGTATGAAAAACTGTTTTTT
TRBJ1-5 | . | . | 12 | TRBV28 | CASSVSNQPQHF | TGTGCCAGCAGCGTTAGCAATCAGCCCCAGCATTTT
TRBJ2-5 | . | . | 13 | TRBV9 | CASSAPPQETQYF | TGTGCCAGCAGCGCTCCCCCCCAAGAGACCCAGTACTTC
TRBJ1-3 | . | TRBD1 | 15 | TRBV10-2 | CASSENRGPGNTIYF | TGCGCCAGCAGTGAGAACAGGGGCCCTGGAAACACCATATATTTT
TRBJ1-2 | once | TRBD1 | 13 | TRBV12-3/TRBV12-4 | CASSPTGRIGYTF | TGTGCCAGCAGTCCGACAGGGAGAATTGGCTACACCTTC
TRBJ1-2 | . | . | 13 | TRBV6-5 | CASRETGFHGYTF | TGTGCCAGCAGAGAGACAGGATTCCATGGCTACACCTTC
TRBJ2-7 | . | . | 14 | TRBV21-1 | CASSSPGQGHEQYF | TGTGCCAGCAGCTCACCGGGACAGGGCCACGAGCAGTACTTC
TRBJ1-2 | . | . | 13 | TRBV12-3/TRBV12-4 | CASSLKGDYGYTF | TGTGCCAGCAGTTTAAAGGGGGACTATGGCTACACCTTC
TRBJ2-1 | . | . | 15 | TRBV4-1 | CASSQEGRAYNEQFF | TGCGCCAGCAGCCAAGAAGGCAGGGCGTACAATGAGCAGTTCTTC
TRBJ1-5 | . | . | 13 | TRBV25-1 | CASRGHPNQPQHF | TGTGCCAGCAGAGGACACCCCAATCAGCCCCAGCATTTT
TRBJ2-1 | . | TRBD1 | 15 | TRBV19 | CASTQGGFRTNEQFF | TGTGCCAGTACCCAAGGGGGCTTTCGGACCAATGAGCAGTTCTTC
TRBJ1-5 | . | . | 15 | TRBV7-2 | CASSLRGYSNQPQHF | TGTGCCAGCAGCTTACGGGGGTATAGCAATCAGCCCCAGCATTTT
TRBJ2-5 | . | . | 14 | TRBV6-6 | CASSDYGGEETQYF | TGTGCCAGCAGCGATTACGGAGGGGAAGAGACCCAGTACTTC
TRBJ2-1 | once | TRBD1 | 15 | TRBV5-1 | CASSSSGTGDNEQFF | TGCGCCAGCAGTTCGTCCGGGACAGGGGACAATGAGCAGTTCTTC
TRBJ1-5 | . | . | 14 | TRBV6-5 | CASSSRDSNQPQHF | TGTGCCAGCAGTTCCAGGGATAGCAATCAGCCCCAGCATTTT
TRBJ1-1 | once | . | 12 | TRBV28 | CASSPYRDLAFF | TGTGCCAGCAGTCCCTACAGGGATCTAGCTTTCTTT
TRBJ1-2 | . | TRBD1 | 15 | TRBV6-1 | CASSEALQGSYGYTF | TGTGCCAGCAGTGAAGCGTTACAGGGGAGCTATGGCTACACCTTC
TRBJ1-4 | once | . | 15 | TRBV5-4 | CASSLWTGGNEKLFF | TGTGCCAGCAGCTTGTGGACGGGGGGCAATGAAAAACTGTTTTTT
TRBJ2-7 | once | TRBD2 | 16 | TRBV3-1/TRBV3-2 | CASSQEWLAGSYEQYF | TGTGCCAGCAGCCAAGAGTGGCTAGCGGGCTCCTACGAGCAGTACTTC
TRBJ1-2 | . | TRBD1 | 18 | TRBV7-9 | CASSFSSLGTGPNYGYTF | TGTGCCAGCAGCTTTAGTTCGTTAGGGACAGGCCCTAACTATGGCTACACCTTC
TRBJ2-2 | once | . | 18 | TRBV27 | CASSLSPWDTANTGELFF | TGTGCCAGCAGTTTATCGCCTTGGGACACAGCGAACACCGGGGAGCTGTTTTTT